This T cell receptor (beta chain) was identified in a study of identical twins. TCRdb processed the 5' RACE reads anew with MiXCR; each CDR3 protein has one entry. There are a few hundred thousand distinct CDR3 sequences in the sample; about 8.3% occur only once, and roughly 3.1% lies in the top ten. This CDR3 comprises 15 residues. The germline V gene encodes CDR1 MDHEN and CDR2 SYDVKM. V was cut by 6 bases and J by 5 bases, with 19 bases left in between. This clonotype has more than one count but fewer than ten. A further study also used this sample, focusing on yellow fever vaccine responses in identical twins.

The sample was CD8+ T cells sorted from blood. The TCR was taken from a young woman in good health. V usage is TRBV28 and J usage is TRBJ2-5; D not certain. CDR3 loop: CASRPRVAASETQYF. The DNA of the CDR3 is TGTGCCAGCAGGCCGCGAGTCGCGGCGAGCGAGACCCAGTACTTC. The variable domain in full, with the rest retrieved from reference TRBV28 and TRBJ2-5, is DVKVTQSSRYLVKRTGEKVFLECVQDMDHENMFWYRQDPGLGLRLIYFSYDVKMKEKGDIPEGYSVSREKKERFSLILESASTNQTSMYLCASRPRVAASETQYFGPGTRLLVL.